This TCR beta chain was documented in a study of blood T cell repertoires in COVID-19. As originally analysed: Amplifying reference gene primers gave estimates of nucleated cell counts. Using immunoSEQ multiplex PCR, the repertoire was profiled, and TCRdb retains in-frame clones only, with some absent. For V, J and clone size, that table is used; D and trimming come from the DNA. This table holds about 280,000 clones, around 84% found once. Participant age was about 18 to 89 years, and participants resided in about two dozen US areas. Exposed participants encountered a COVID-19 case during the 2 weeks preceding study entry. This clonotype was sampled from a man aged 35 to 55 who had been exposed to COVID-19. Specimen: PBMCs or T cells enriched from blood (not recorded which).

The CDR3 is CASSLPGTGIHGYTF. The CDR3, as DNA: TGTGCCAGCAGCTTACCGGGGACAGGGATCCATGGCTACACCTTC. The V gene is TRBV5-4, the J gene TRBJ1-2; 9 nucleotides agree with TRBD1. Germline values: CDR1 SGHNT, CDR2 YYREEE (reference sequence). The CDR3 covers 15 residues. V was pared by 2 bases and J by 6 bases, with 8 bases of the junction left unmatched. The variable domain in full, with the rest retrieved from reference TRBV5-4 and TRBJ1-2, is ETGVTQSPTHLIKTRGQQVTLRCSSQSGHNTVSWYQQALGQGPQFIFQYYREEENGRGNFPPRFSGLQFPNYSSELNVNALELDDSALYLCASSLPGTGIHGYTFGSGTRLTVV.